The clone carrying this T cell receptor (beta chain) was picked up a small number of times. As yet, its antigen is unknown. The length of the CDR3 is 20 residues. Germline V gene lookup returns CDR1 SGHRS and CDR2 YFSETQ. J gave up 1 base and V 3 bases, and 16 bases lay outside the gene matches. The data are from a study of identical twins. After template switching added a universal primer site, the resulting cDNA carried unique molecular identifiers. One entry per CDR3 protein, called by TCRdb with MiXCR from the 5' RACE reads. Among approximately 300,000 distinct CDR3 sequences, roughly 10% were seen once, and the ten largest hold roughly 7%. Findings and limits, study-wide: These conclusions were based on statistical analysis (cross-sectional, not following the same donors). Out-of-frame beta chain sequences displayed weaker excess sharing between twins.

Only healthy Caucasians were enrolled as donors. The sample also formed part of further work on yellow fever vaccine responses in identical twins.

This TCR came from a woman aged 18-35 years in good health. The rearrangement uses TRBV5-1 and TRBJ1-1; TRBD1 agrees at 12 bases. Sequenced: CD8+ T cells sorted from blood. CDR3 sequence (DNA): TGCGCCAGCAGCTCACCGGGACAGGGGGCATCATTTCATGGGAACACTGAAGCTTTCTTT. This translates into CASSSPGQGASFHGNTEAFF.